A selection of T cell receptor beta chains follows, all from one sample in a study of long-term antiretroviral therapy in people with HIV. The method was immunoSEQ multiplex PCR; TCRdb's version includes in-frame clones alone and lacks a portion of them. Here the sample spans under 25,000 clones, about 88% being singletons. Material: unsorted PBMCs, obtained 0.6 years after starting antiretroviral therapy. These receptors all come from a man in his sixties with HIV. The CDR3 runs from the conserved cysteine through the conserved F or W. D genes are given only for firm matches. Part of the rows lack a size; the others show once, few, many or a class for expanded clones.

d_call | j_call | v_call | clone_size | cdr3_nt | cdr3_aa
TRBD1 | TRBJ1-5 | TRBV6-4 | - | TGTGCCAGCGCCCTTCAATTGACAGGGAATCAGCCCCAGCATTTT | CASALQLTGNQPQHF
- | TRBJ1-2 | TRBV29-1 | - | TGCAGCGCGCGGGGAGCCTATGGCTACACCTTC | CSARGAYGYTF
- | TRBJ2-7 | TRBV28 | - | TGTGCCACAGACCAGGGGGGTTACGAGCAGTACTTC | CATDQGGYEQYF
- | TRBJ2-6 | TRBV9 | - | TGTGCCAGCAGCGTCCAGGGCTCTGGGGCCAACGTCCTGACTTTC | CASSVQGSGANVLTF
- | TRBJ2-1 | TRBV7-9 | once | TGTGCCAGCAGCGATCTGGAGGGAGGCGGCTATGAGCAGTTCTTC | CASSDLEGGGYEQFF
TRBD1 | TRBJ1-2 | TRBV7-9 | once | TGTGCCAGCAAAAGGACAGGGCATGGCTACACCTTC | CASKRTGHGYTF
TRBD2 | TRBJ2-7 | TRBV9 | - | TGTGCCAGCAGCGCCGGCAGCAGCGGGGGGTACGAGCAGTACTTC | CASSAGSSGGYEQYF
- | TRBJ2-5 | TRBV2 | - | TGTGCCAGCAGCGCCGGGACGGGTTCGGAGACCCAGTACTTC | CASSAGTGSETQYF
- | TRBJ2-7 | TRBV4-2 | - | TGTGCCAGCAGCCAAGGTGTTGTGGGTTTGGTCCACGAGCAGTACTTC | CASSQGVVGLVHEQYF
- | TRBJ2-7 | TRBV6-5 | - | TGTGCCAGCAGTTACGATTCCTCCAGCTACTACGAGCAGTACTTC | CASSYDSSSYYEQYF
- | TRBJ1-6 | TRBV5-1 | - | TGCGCCAGCAGCTTGGGCGGCAGCTCCTATAATTCACCCCTCCACTTT | CASSLGGSSYNSPLHF
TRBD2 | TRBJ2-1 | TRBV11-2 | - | TGTGCCAGCAGCACACTCAGCGGGAAAGTAAACAATGAGCAGTTCTTC | CASSTLSGKVNNEQFF
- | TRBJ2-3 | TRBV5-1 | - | TGCGCCAGCAGCTTGGATAGGGTCGGCACAGATACGCAGTATTTT | CASSLDRVGTDTQYF
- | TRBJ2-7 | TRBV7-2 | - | TGTGCCAGCAGCCCCTTCGATCTTCGCGGCGAGCAGTACTTC | CASSPFDLRGEQYF
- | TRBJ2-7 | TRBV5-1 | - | TGCGCCAGCAGCTTGGTGGGCACACACTTCCCAAAGCAGTACTTC | CASSLVGTHFPKQYF
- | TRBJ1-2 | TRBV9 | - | TGTGCCAGCAGCGCAGAAATTGACAGTCCTGGCTACACCTTC | CASSAEIDSPGYTF
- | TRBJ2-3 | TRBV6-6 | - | TGTGCCAGCAGTTACCTGGGACGGACGCAGTATTTT | CASSYLGRTQYF
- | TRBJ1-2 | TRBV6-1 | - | TGTGCCAGCAGTGTAAGGAGGACGGATAACTATGGCTACACCTTC | CASSVRRTDNYGYTF
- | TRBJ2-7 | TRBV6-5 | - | TGTGCCAGCAGTTACTCGCAGGGGCTTTTCTTCTACGAGCAGTACTTC | CASSYSQGLFFYEQYF
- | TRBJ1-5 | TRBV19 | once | TGTGCCAGTAGTATAGCTCGGGGAACAAATCAGCCCCAGCATTTT | CASSIARGTNQPQHF
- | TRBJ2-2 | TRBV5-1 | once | TGCGCCAGCAGCTTGATGGACACCGGGGAGCTGTTTTTT | CASSLMDTGELFF
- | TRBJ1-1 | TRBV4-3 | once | TGCGCCAGCAGCCAAGTGTCCCGGGCGACTGAAGCTTTCTTT | CASSQVSRATEAFF
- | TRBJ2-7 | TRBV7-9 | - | TGTGCCAGCACCTTCAGAGGGCAGGGGTCCTACGAGCAGTACTTC | CASTFRGQGSYEQYF
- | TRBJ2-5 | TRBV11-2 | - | TGTGCCAGCAGCTTAGATCCGGGCCCAGAGACCCAGTACTTC | CASSLDPGPETQYF
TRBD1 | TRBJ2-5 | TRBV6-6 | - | TGTGCCAGCAAACTGGGGACAGGTTCAGGGGAGACCCAGTACTTC | CASKLGTGSGETQYF
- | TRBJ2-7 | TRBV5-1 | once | TGCGCCAGCAGCTTGTTTCCAGGCTCCTACGAGCAGTACTTC | CASSLFPGSYEQYF
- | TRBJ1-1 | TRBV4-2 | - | TGTGCCAGCAGCCAATTTGGGGTGAACACTGAAGCTTTCTTT | CASSQFGVNTEAFF